This record concerns one T cell receptor beta chain sequence. The antigen remains unidentified. Assay used: immunoSEQ multiplex PCR; TCRdb lists only in-frame clones, some missing. The table lists about 130,000 clones, roughly 90% of them singletons. The data originate from a study of T cell responses to AZD1222 COVID-19 vaccine. As for the study in general: Second-dose intervals near 4 or 12 weeks were combined. Broader study findings: Of the AZD1222 recipients, only 6 or 7 were seropositive at baseline.

There are 15 residues in the CDR3. Trimming took off 2 bases at V and 0 bases at J, with 10 bases between the two ends. The germline V gene has CDR1 LGHNA and CDR2 YSLEER. The sequence was collected from an adult in good health. V and J are TRBV4-3 and TRBJ1-1, with D possibly matching TRBD1 (5 bases). The material sequenced was peripheral blood, taken on day 0 of AZD1222 vaccination. CDR3 loop: CASSQPTAMNTEAFF. CDR3 DNA: TGCGCCAGCAGCCAACCGACAGCTATGAACACTGAAGCTTTCTTT.